The rows below give T cell receptor beta chains drawn from one sample of a study of post-analysis software for immune sequencing data. From the PCR reads, TCRdb called clonotypes with MiXCR, one entry per CDR3 protein. In the table there are hundreds of thousands of distinct CDR3 sequences, under 70% of which are singletons. Sequences were obtained from blood. Receptors were obtained from a girl aged 5 to 17 with multiple sclerosis. CDR3s include the opening cysteine and the closing phenylalanine or tryptophan. D genes are given only for firm matches. Size is stated for part of the rows, as once, few or many counts, or as a class when the clone is expanded.

J gene,clone size,CDR3 length,V gene,D gene,CDR3 DNA,CDR3 protein
TRBJ2-1,.,17,TRBV28,TRBD2,TGTGCCAGCAGTCAGATGGGCTCTAGCGGGACCTACAATGAGCAGTTCTTC,CASSQMGSSGTYNEQFF
TRBJ2-3,once,16,TRBV5-1,.,TGCGCCAGCAGCTTACATGCGGGCAGTGGCACAGATACGCAGTATTTT,CASSLHAGSGTDTQYF
TRBJ2-3,.,12,TRBV20-1,.,TGCAGTACAAGCTTGAGCACAGATACGCAGTATTTT,CSTSLSTDTQYF
TRBJ2-5,.,14,TRBV9,.,TGTGCCAGCAGCGTAGTTCAGGGATCTCGGGAGCAGTACTTC,CASSVVQGSREQYF
TRBJ2-2,.,17,TRBV4-1,TRBD1,TGCGCCAGCAGCACTGCGACAGGGCTCCTGAAGGCCGGGGAGCTGTTTTTT,CASSTATGLLKAGELFF
TRBJ2-6,.,15,TRBV6-5,TRBD1,TGTGCCAGCAAGGACAGGGGCTCTGGGGCCAACGTCCTGACTTTC,CASKDRGSGANVLTF
TRBJ2-1,.,13,TRBV10-3,.,TGTGCCATCAGTGCGGCGGCACAGAGTGAGCAGTTCTTC,CAISAAAQSEQFF
TRBJ1-2,.,15,TRBV14,.,TGTGCCAACAGCCAACTTGGGGCCCCTCCGTATGGCTACACCTTC,CANSQLGAPPYGYTF
TRBJ2-7,few,15,TRBV6-5,.,TGTGCCAGCAGTTACTCCTGGGGCAGGGGCGACGAGCAGTACTTC,CASSYSWGRGDEQYF
TRBJ1-5,.,15,TRBV6-2/TRBV6-3,.,TGTGCCAGCAGTTTACCGGGGCGCCATTCCCAGCCCCAGCATTTT,CASSLPGRHSQPQHF
TRBJ2-7,.,15,TRBV29-1,.,TGCAGCGCTGACGGGACACATCTGGGGTCCTACGAGCAGTACTTC,CSADGTHLGSYEQYF
TRBJ2-1,few,16,TRBV6-6,TRBD1,TGTGCCAGCAGTCCTGACCCGGACAGGGTGGTCGATGAGCAGTTCTTC,CASSPDPDRVVDEQFF
TRBJ2-7,.,14,TRBV20-1,.,TGCAGTGCTTCACCGGGGGCAGGGGACTACGAGCAGTACTTC,CSASPGAGDYEQYF
TRBJ1-2,.,15,TRBV25-1,.,TGTGCCAGCAGTGAGGGTGAGGGGGTGTTCTATGGCTACACCTTC,CASSEGEGVFYGYTF
TRBJ1-2,.,13,TRBV29-1,.,TGCAGCGTTAAGACGGGGGTCAACTATGGCTACACCTTC,CSVKTGVNYGYTF
TRBJ1-6,few,14,TRBV25-1,.,TGTGCCAGCAGTGATTACAGTCTAGGTTCACCCCTCCACTTT,CASSDYSLGSPLHF
TRBJ2-1,few,15,TRBV6-5,.,TGTGCCAGCAGTCGTGACGGTAGCTCCTACAATGAGCAGTTCTTC,CASSRDGSSYNEQFF
TRBJ2-7,few,15,TRBV7-2,.,TGTGCCAGCAGCTTTTTGTCCAGCGGTACCTACGAGCAGTACTTC,CASSFLSSGTYEQYF
TRBJ2-7,.,15,TRBV7-2,TRBD1,TGTGCCAGCAGCTTAACCAGGGGGCCCGCCTACGAGCAGTACTTC,CASSLTRGPAYEQYF
TRBJ2-7,few,13,TRBV20-1,.,TGCAGTGCTAGATCCCTGACAGGCTACGAGCAGTACTTC,CSARSLTGYEQYF
TRBJ2-7,.,16,TRBV7-9,TRBD1,TGTGCCAGCAGCTTTTCAGGGGGACAGAAACCCTACGAGCAGTACTTC,CASSFSGGQKPYEQYF
TRBJ2-3,.,17,TRBV7-2,TRBD2,TGTGCCAGCAGCTTAGGGGCACTAGCGGCTAGCACAGATACGCAGTATTTT,CASSLGALAASTDTQYF
TRBJ2-5,.,15,TRBV18,TRBD1,TGTGCCAGCTCACCACAGACAGGGAAAGAAGAGACCCAGTACTTC,CASSPQTGKEETQYF
TRBJ2-5,.,15,TRBV12-3/TRBV12-4,TRBD1,TGTGCCAGCAGTTTTCGGGGACAGGGGGCAGAGACCCAGTACTTC,CASSFRGQGAETQYF
TRBJ2-3,.,17,TRBV7-6,TRBD2,TGTGCCAGCAGCGTAGGAACTAGCGGGAGTGTCACAGATACGCAGTATTTT,CASSVGTSGSVTDTQYF
TRBJ2-7,.,15,TRBV11-1,TRBD1,TGTGCCAGCAGCATGCCGGGACAGGGGGCAGGCGAGCAGTACTTC,CASSMPGQGAGEQYF
TRBJ2-7,.,15,TRBV5-1,TRBD1,TGCGCCAGCAGCCACCACCGGGACAGGGACAACGAGCAGTACTTC,CASSHHRDRDNEQYF
TRBJ1-2,.,12,TRBV6-5,.,TGTGCCAGCAGGGTCTCTTGGGGTGGCTACACCTTC,CASRVSWGGYTF
TRBJ2-3,few,17,TRBV24-1,.,TGTGCCACCAGTGATTCGCGGGCCATCCCTCCCCACGATACGCAGTATTTT,CATSDSRAIPPHDTQYF
TRBJ2-7,few,18,TRBV7-6,TRBD1,TGTGCCAGCAGCTTAGTTCCGGGACAGGGGTTCCCCTCCTACGAGCAGTACTTC,CASSLVPGQGFPSYEQYF
TRBJ2-1,.,13,TRBV24-1,TRBD2,TGTGCCACCAGTGGGACTAGGGACAATGAGCAGTTCTTC,CATSGTRDNEQFF
TRBJ2-1,.,15,TRBV7-9,.,TGTGCCAGCAGCTTATCTAGGATTCCCTACAATGAGCAGTTCTTC,CASSLSRIPYNEQFF
TRBJ2-1,.,14,TRBV29-1,TRBD1,TGCAGCGTTGGTTACAGGGGGCTAGCAGATGAGCAGTTCTTC,CSVGYRGLADEQFF
TRBJ2-7,few,14,TRBV7-9,TRBD1,TGTGCCAGCACCGCCGGCAGGGGGCTTTACGAGCAGTACTTC,CASTAGRGLYEQYF
TRBJ2-7,.,15,TRBV28,TRBD1,TGTGCCAGCAGTTTACGCGGGACAGGTTTAAACGAGCAGTACTTC,CASSLRGTGLNEQYF
TRBJ2-7,.,17,TRBV6-1,.,TGTGCCAGCAGTCCCAGCCGCGGGACACAAAAATCCTACGAGCAGTACTTC,CASSPSRGTQKSYEQYF
TRBJ2-1,few,16,TRBV4-2,.,TGTGCCAGCAGCCAACTCGGGAGTCGGGCATACAATGAGCAGTTCTTC,CASSQLGSRAYNEQFF
TRBJ2-7,.,14,TRBV7-9,TRBD1,TGTGCCAGCAGCTGGGGGACAGGGGGCTACGAGCAGTACTTC,CASSWGTGGYEQYF
TRBJ1-2,.,14,TRBV12-3/TRBV12-4,.,TGTGCCAGCAGTGCCGCGACCCATGGGTATGGCTACACCTTC,CASSAATHGYGYTF
TRBJ2-5,.,16,TRBV5-1,TRBD2,TGCGCCAGCAGCGTAGGGACTAGCGGGAACCAAGAGACCCAGTACTTC,CASSVGTSGNQETQYF
TRBJ2-3,once,16,TRBV18,.,TGTGCCAGCTCGCGAGAGCGGGCCCCGGGCACAGATACGCAGTATTTT,CASSRERAPGTDTQYF
TRBJ2-7,.,14,TRBV20-1,TRBD2,TGCAGTGCTAGGGACCCTAGCGGAGCCTACGAGCAGTACTTC,CSARDPSGAYEQYF
TRBJ2-5,few,17,TRBV4-1,.,TGCGCCAGCAGCCAAGATTGGGAGCGGGCCTCCCAAGAGACCCAGTACTTC,CASSQDWERASQETQYF
TRBJ2-7,.,13,TRBV10-3,TRBD2,TGTGCCATCAGTCCAAGCGGGAGTTACGAGCAGTACTTC,CAISPSGSYEQYF
TRBJ1-1,few,17,TRBV29-1,.,TGCAGCGCCAGAGAGCGGTCCGGGGCCAGATACAACACTGAAGCTTTCTTT,CSARERSGARYNTEAFF
TRBJ2-7,once,17,TRBV29-1,.,TGCAGCGTCGGGATGGAGGTACAGCCCTCCAGGTATGACGAGCAGTACTTC,CSVGMEVQPSRYDEQYF
TRBJ2-7,few,12,TRBV2,.,TGTGCCAGCAGCCTTAGATTTTACGAGCAGTACTTC,CASSLRFYEQYF
TRBJ1-2,few,15,TRBV29-1,TRBD1,TGCAGCGTTCCATACGGGACAGGGGAAAACTATGGCTACACCTTC,CSVPYGTGENYGYTF
TRBJ2-7,.,15,TRBV6-1,.,TGTGCCAGCAGGCAGGACCCATCCACTCCCTACGAGCAGTACTTC,CASRQDPSTPYEQYF
TRBJ2-5,.,15,TRBV7-6,.,TGTGCCAGCAGCTCGTGGGGTCAGGGCCAAGAGACCCAGTACTTC,CASSSWGQGQETQYF
TRBJ1-6,.,16,TRBV5-1,.,TGCGCCAGCAGCCCAACCGAGGGGGGGGATAATTCACCCCTCCACTTT,CASSPTEGGDNSPLHF
TRBJ2-3,few,16,TRBV20-1,TRBD1,TGCAGTGCTAGAGATTGGGCAGGGGGCGTTAGAGATACGCAGTATTTT,CSARDWAGGVRDTQYF
TRBJ2-7,few,14,TRBV29-1,.,TGCAGCGTTGGAGGGGTGGGGGCTGGAAACGAGCAGTACTTC,CSVGGVGAGNEQYF
TRBJ2-1,few,15,TRBV15,TRBD2,TGTGCCACCAGCAGTGTGACTAGCGCCTACAATGAGCAGTTCTTC,CATSSVTSAYNEQFF
TRBJ1-2,.,17,TRBV27,.,TGTGCCAGCAGTTTCGGGGCAGGGGATACCACTAACTATGGCTACACCTTC,CASSFGAGDTTNYGYTF
TRBJ2-5,.,18,TRBV12-3/TRBV12-4,TRBD2,TGTGCCAGCAGTCCGCAGCGGGGGCCGCAGATGTACCAAGAGACCCAGTACTTC,CASSPQRGPQMYQETQYF
TRBJ1-1,few,12,TRBV3-1,.,TGTGCCAGCAGCCAACTGGGAGGTGAAGCTTTCTTT,CASSQLGGEAFF
TRBJ1-2,.,14,TRBV20-1,.,TGCAGTGCTAGAACAGGGTCCCCCAACTATGGCTACACCTTC,CSARTGSPNYGYTF